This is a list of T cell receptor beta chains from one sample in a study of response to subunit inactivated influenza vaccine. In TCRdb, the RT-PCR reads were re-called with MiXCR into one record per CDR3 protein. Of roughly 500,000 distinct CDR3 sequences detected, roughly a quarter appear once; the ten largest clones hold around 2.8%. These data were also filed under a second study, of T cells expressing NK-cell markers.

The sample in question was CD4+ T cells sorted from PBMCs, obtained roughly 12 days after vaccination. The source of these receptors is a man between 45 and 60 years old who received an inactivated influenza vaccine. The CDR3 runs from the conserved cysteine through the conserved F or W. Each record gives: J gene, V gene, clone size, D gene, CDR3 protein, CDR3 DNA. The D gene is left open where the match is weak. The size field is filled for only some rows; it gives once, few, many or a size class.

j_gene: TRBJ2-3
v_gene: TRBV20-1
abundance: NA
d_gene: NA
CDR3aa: CSARVVRGPGDTQYF
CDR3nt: TGCAGTGCTAGAGTCGTCCGGGGCCCCGGAGATACGCAGTATTTT

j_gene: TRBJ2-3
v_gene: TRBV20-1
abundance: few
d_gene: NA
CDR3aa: CSARDRAGRSTDTQYF
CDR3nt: TGCAGTGCTAGAGATCGGGCAGGGAGGAGCACAGATACGCAGTATTTT

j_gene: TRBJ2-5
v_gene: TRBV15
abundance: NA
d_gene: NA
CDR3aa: CATSRGSTMGGTQYF
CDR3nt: TGTGCCACCAGCAGGGGATCGACTATGGGGGGGACCCAGTACTTC

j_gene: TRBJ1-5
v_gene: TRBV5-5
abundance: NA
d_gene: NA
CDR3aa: CASSHFEGRGQPQHF
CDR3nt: TGTGCCAGCAGCCACTTCGAAGGCAGGGGACAGCCCCAGCATTTT

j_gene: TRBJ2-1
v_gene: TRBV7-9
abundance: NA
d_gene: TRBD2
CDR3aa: CASSLSLSGMNEQFF
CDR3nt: TGTGCCAGCAGCTTATCTCTGAGCGGGATGAATGAGCAGTTCTTC

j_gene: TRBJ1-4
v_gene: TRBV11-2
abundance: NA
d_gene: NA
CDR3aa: CASSLGRTDLNEKLFF
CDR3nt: TGTGCCAGCAGCTTAGGCCGGACAGACTTAAATGAAAAACTGTTTTTT

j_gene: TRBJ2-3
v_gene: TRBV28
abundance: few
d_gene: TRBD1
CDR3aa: CASSPIGQVTDTQYF
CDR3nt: TGTGCCAGCAGTCCGATAGGACAGGTCACAGATACGCAGTATTTT

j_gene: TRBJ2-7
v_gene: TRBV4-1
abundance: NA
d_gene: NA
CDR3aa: CASSQDRVGTEQYF
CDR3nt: TGCGCCAGCAGCCAAGATCGTGTAGGTACTGAGCAGTACTTC

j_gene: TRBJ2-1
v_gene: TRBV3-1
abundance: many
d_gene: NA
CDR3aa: CASSQAGVNEQFF
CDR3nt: TGTGCCAGCAGCCAAGCTGGGGTTAATGAGCAGTTCTTC

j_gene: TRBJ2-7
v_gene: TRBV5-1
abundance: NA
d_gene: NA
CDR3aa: CASSFSGGVNEQYF
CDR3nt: TGCGCCAGCAGCTTTTCCGGAGGGGTAAACGAGCAGTACTTC

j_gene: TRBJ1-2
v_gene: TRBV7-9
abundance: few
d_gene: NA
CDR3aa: CASSLKGNYGYTF
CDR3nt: TGTGCCAGCAGCTTAAAAGGGAACTATGGCTACACCTTC

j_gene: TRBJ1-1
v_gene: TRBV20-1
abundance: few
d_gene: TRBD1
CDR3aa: CSARDSGGTGEAFF
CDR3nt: TGCAGTGCTAGAGATAGTGGTGGGACAGGAGAAGCTTTCTTT

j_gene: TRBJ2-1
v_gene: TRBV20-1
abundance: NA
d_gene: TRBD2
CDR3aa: CSAPGLAQNYYNEQFF
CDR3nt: TGCAGTGCCCCGGGACTAGCGCAAAACTATTACAATGAGCAGTTCTTC

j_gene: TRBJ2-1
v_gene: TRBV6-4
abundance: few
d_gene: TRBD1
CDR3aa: CASSTGVATGEQFF
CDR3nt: TGTGCCAGCAGTACAGGGGTAGCCACCGGAGAGCAGTTCTTC

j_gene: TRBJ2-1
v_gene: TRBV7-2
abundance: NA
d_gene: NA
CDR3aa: CASSFHGEQFF
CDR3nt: TGTGCCAGCAGCTTTCACGGTGAGCAGTTCTTC

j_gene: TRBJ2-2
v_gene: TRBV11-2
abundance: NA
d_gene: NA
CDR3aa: CASSLMTGELFF
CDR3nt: TGTGCCAGCAGCCTAATGACCGGGGAGCTGTTTTTT

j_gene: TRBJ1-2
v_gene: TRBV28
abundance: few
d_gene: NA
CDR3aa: CASSWSPYGYTF
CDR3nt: TGTGCCAGCAGTTGGAGCCCCTATGGCTACACCTTC

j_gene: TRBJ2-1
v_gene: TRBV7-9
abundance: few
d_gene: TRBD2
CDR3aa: CASSQDLADYNEQFF
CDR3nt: TGTGCCAGCAGCCAGGACCTAGCGGACTACAATGAGCAGTTCTTC

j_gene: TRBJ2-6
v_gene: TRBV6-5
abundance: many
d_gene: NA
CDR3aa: CASSYEMAGANVLTF
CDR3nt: TGTGCCAGCAGTTATGAGATGGCTGGGGCCAACGTCCTGACTTTC

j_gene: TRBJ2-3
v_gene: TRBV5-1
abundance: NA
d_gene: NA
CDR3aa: CASSPRGYVSDTQYF
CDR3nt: TGCGCCAGCAGCCCGCGGGGATATGTGTCAGATACGCAGTATTTT

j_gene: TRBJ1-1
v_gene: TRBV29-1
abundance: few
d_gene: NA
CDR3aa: CSVEDFPTEAFF
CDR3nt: TGCAGCGTTGAAGATTTTCCCACGGAAGCTTTCTTT

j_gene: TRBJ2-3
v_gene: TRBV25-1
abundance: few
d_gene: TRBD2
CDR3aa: CASRKREGRLDTQYF
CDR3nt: TGTGCCAGCAGAAAGCGGGAGGGCCGTCTAGATACGCAGTATTTT

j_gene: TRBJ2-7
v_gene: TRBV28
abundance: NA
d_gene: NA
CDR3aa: CASSFTAYEQYF
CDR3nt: TGTGCCAGCAGTTTTACAGCTTACGAGCAGTACTTC

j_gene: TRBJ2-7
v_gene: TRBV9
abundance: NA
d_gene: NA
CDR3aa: CASSPHTGGAYEQYF
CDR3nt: TGTGCCAGCAGCCCACATACAGGGGGGGCCTACGAGCAGTACTTC

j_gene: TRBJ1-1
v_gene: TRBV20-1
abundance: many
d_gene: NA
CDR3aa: CSARDSVSEAFF
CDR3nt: TGCAGTGCTAGAGATTCAGTTTCTGAAGCTTTCTTT

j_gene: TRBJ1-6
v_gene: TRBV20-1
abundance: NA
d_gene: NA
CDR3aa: CSAHTGRNSPLHF
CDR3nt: TGCAGTGCTCATACAGGGAGGAATTCACCCCTCCACTTT

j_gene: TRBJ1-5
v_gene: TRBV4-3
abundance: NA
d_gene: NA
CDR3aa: CASSQDTRAGSQPQHF
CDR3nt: TGCGCCAGCAGCCAAGATACGAGGGCAGGGAGTCAGCCCCAGCATTTT

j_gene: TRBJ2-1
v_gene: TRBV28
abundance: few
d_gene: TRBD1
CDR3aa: CASRTGQGSHNEQFF
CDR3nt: TGTGCCAGCAGAACCGGACAGGGTTCCCACAATGAGCAGTTCTTC

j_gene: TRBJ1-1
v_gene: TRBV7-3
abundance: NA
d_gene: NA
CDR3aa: CASSLNGRANTEAFF
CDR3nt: TGTGCCAGCAGCTTAAACGGCAGGGCGAACACTGAAGCTTTCTTT

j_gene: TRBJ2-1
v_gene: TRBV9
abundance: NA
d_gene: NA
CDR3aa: CASSVDGYYNEQFF
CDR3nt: TGTGCCAGCAGCGTAGACGGATACTACAATGAGCAGTTCTTC

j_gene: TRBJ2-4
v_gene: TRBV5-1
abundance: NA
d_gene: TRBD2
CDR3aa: CASSMGRASENIQYF
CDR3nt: TGCGCCAGCAGCATGGGGAGGGCTAGTGAAAACATTCAGTACTTC

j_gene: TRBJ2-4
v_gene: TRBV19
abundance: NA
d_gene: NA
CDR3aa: CASSLTGLVLAKNIQYF
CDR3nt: TGTGCCAGTAGTTTGACAGGTTTAGTTCTAGCCAAAAACATTCAGTACTTC

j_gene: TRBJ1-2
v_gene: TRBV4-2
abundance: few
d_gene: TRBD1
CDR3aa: CASRRQGIDGYTF
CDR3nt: TGTGCCAGCAGGCGACAGGGTATTGATGGCTACACCTTC

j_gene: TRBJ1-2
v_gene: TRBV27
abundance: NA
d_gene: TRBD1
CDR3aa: CASSSGQELNYGYTF
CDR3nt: TGTGCCAGCAGTTCAGGACAGGAGCTCAACTATGGCTACACCTTC

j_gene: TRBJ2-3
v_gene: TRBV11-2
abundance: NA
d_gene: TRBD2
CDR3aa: CASSLDRISGLVTDTQYF
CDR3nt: TGTGCCAGCAGCTTAGATCGTATTAGCGGGTTGGTCACAGATACGCAGTATTTT